The rows below give T cell receptor beta chains drawn from one sample of a study of blood T cells in healthy people across ages. Each CDR3 protein is one row after TCRdb ran MiXCR on the 5' RACE reads. The sample contains roughly 1,500,000 distinct CDR3 sequences, about 35% of which appear only once. The sample consisted of blood. These TCRs come from a woman in her twenties or thirties in good health. Both conserved end residues are part of each CDR3. The D gene is left open where the match is weak. Size values are once, few and many counts, or a class for expanded clones, and some rows have none.

clone_size: many; v_call: TRBV3-1; d_call: -; j_call: TRBJ2-7; cdr3_aa: CASSQGTDPYEQYF; cdr3_nt: TGTGCCAGCAGCCAAGGGACCGACCCCTACGAGCAGTACTTC
clone_size: -; v_call: TRBV6-1; d_call: TRBD2; j_call: TRBJ2-5; cdr3_aa: CATKGGKETQYF; cdr3_nt: TGTGCCACCAAGGGAGGGAAAGAGACCCAGTACTTC
clone_size: -; v_call: TRBV5-1; d_call: -; j_call: TRBJ2-1; cdr3_aa: CASSLAAGNYNEQFF; cdr3_nt: TGCGCCAGCAGCTTGGCCGCGGGGAACTACAATGAGCAGTTCTTC
clone_size: -; v_call: TRBV18; d_call: TRBD2; j_call: TRBJ2-6; cdr3_aa: CASSVTSGVAGANVPTF; cdr3_nt: TGTGCCAGCTCAGTTACTAGCGGGGTCGCTGGGGCCAACGTCCCGACTTTC
clone_size: -; v_call: TRBV6-5; d_call: -; j_call: TRBJ2-1; cdr3_aa: CASSAPPNWFF; cdr3_nt: TGTGCCAGCAGTGCCCCTCCAAATTGGTTCTTC
clone_size: few; v_call: TRBV27; d_call: TRBD2; j_call: TRBJ2-1; cdr3_aa: CASSLWGSGTSGTYEQFF; cdr3_nt: TGTGCCAGCAGTTTATGGGGTTCCGGGACTAGCGGGACCTATGAGCAGTTCTTC
clone_size: -; v_call: TRBV6-5; d_call: -; j_call: TRBJ1-1; cdr3_aa: CASRGPTEAFF; cdr3_nt: TGTGCCAGCAGGGGCCCCACTGAAGCTTTCTTT
clone_size: few; v_call: TRBV4-2; d_call: -; j_call: TRBJ2-5; cdr3_aa: CASSPSRDSQTQYF; cdr3_nt: TGTGCCAGCAGCCCAAGCCGAGACTCCCAGACCCAGTACTTC
clone_size: -; v_call: TRBV3-1; d_call: -; j_call: TRBJ1-5; cdr3_aa: CASGQGRGASNQPQHF; cdr3_nt: TGTGCCAGCGGCCAAGGTCGGGGGGCGAGCAATCAGCCCCAGCATTTT
clone_size: -; v_call: TRBV7-2; d_call: -; j_call: TRBJ2-7; cdr3_aa: CASSYFPGLTYEQYF; cdr3_nt: TGTGCCAGCAGCTACTTCCCGGGACTTACCTACGAGCAGTACTTC
clone_size: once; v_call: TRBV4-1; d_call: -; j_call: TRBJ2-2; cdr3_aa: CASSPNEGDTGELFF; cdr3_nt: TGCGCCAGCAGCCCTAACGAAGGTGACACCGGGGAGCTGTTTTTT
clone_size: -; v_call: TRBV7-6; d_call: -; j_call: TRBJ1-1; cdr3_aa: CASSFLPNTEAFF; cdr3_nt: TGTGCCAGCAGCTTTTTACCGAACACTGAAGCTTTCTTT
clone_size: many; v_call: TRBV6-2/TRBV6-3; d_call: -; j_call: TRBJ2-7; cdr3_aa: CASTRTGTEGEQYF; cdr3_nt: TGTGCCAGCACTCGCACCGGGACGGAGGGGGAGCAGTACTTC
clone_size: few; v_call: TRBV7-8; d_call: TRBD2; j_call: TRBJ2-3; cdr3_aa: CASSSSKSGLASGDTQYF; cdr3_nt: TGTGCCAGCAGCTCCTCGAAATCAGGACTAGCGAGTGGGGATACGCAGTATTTT
clone_size: once; v_call: TRBV7-2; d_call: -; j_call: TRBJ2-7; cdr3_aa: CASSLDPRAPYEQYF; cdr3_nt: TGTGCCAGCAGCTTAGATCCCAGGGCACCCTACGAGCAGTACTTC
clone_size: few; v_call: TRBV5-1; d_call: TRBD1; j_call: TRBJ2-7; cdr3_aa: CASSWNPADRVVLEQYF; cdr3_nt: TGCGCCAGCAGCTGGAATCCAGCCGACAGGGTGGTGCTCGAGCAGTACTTC
clone_size: few; v_call: TRBV5-5; d_call: -; j_call: TRBJ2-7; cdr3_aa: CASSLLRGYEQYF; cdr3_nt: TGTGCCAGCAGCTTGTTGAGGGGCTACGAGCAGTACTTC
clone_size: -; v_call: TRBV15; d_call: -; j_call: TRBJ2-3; cdr3_aa: CATSPVAARVGDTQYF; cdr3_nt: TGTGCCACCAGCCCAGTCGCGGCCAGGGTTGGGGATACGCAGTATTTT
clone_size: -; v_call: TRBV30; d_call: TRBD2; j_call: TRBJ2-1; cdr3_aa: CAWSRLAGADEQFF; cdr3_nt: TGTGCCTGGAGTCGTCTAGCGGGGGCCGACGAGCAGTTCTTC
clone_size: -; v_call: TRBV9; d_call: TRBD2; j_call: TRBJ2-3; cdr3_aa: CASSVELAGAHTDTQYF; cdr3_nt: TGTGCCAGCAGCGTAGAACTAGCGGGGGCCCACACAGATACGCAGTATTTT
clone_size: -; v_call: TRBV11-2; d_call: -; j_call: TRBJ2-2; cdr3_aa: CASSFSGAQNTGELFF; cdr3_nt: TGTGCCAGCAGCTTTTCCGGGGCCCAGAACACCGGGGAGCTGTTTTTT
clone_size: -; v_call: TRBV6-5; d_call: -; j_call: TRBJ2-1; cdr3_aa: CASSYSAGFNEQFF; cdr3_nt: TGTGCCAGCAGTTACTCCGCGGGGTTCAATGAGCAGTTCTTC
clone_size: -; v_call: TRBV9; d_call: TRBD2; j_call: TRBJ2-7; cdr3_aa: CASSVDSGGASYEQYF; cdr3_nt: TGTGCCAGCAGCGTAGATAGCGGGGGGGCATCCTACGAGCAGTACTTC
clone_size: -; v_call: TRBV28; d_call: -; j_call: TRBJ2-1; cdr3_aa: CASGPAGTNEQFF; cdr3_nt: TGTGCCAGCGGGCCCGCGGGAACCAATGAGCAGTTCTTC
clone_size: -; v_call: TRBV11-2; d_call: -; j_call: TRBJ2-7; cdr3_aa: CASSLEFSGHEQYF; cdr3_nt: TGTGCCAGCAGCTTAGAATTTTCGGGGCACGAGCAGTACTTC
clone_size: few; v_call: TRBV20-1; d_call: -; j_call: TRBJ2-1; cdr3_aa: CSARDRVGGGEQFF; cdr3_nt: TGCAGTGCTAGAGACCGTGTGGGGGGCGGTGAGCAGTTCTTC
clone_size: -; v_call: TRBV6-1; d_call: TRBD2; j_call: TRBJ2-5; cdr3_aa: CASSESSGRAAETQYF; cdr3_nt: TGTGCCAGCAGTGAATCAAGCGGGAGGGCCGCGGAGACCCAGTACTTC
clone_size: few; v_call: TRBV4-2; d_call: TRBD1; j_call: TRBJ2-7; cdr3_aa: CASSPERGQGLYEQYF; cdr3_nt: TGTGCCAGCAGTCCAGAGAGGGGACAGGGTCTTTACGAGCAGTACTTC
clone_size: few; v_call: TRBV28; d_call: -; j_call: TRBJ2-7; cdr3_aa: CASSLGAPAAYEQYF; cdr3_nt: TGTGCCAGCAGTTTAGGGGCCCCAGCAGCTTACGAGCAGTACTTC
clone_size: few; v_call: TRBV5-1; d_call: TRBD2; j_call: TRBJ2-1; cdr3_aa: CASSFSGLAGGTDEQFF; cdr3_nt: TGCGCCAGCAGCTTCTCCGGACTAGCGGGAGGAACGGATGAGCAGTTCTTC
clone_size: few; v_call: TRBV7-9; d_call: -; j_call: TRBJ2-7; cdr3_aa: CASSFRDNSYEQYF; cdr3_nt: TGTGCCAGCAGCTTCCGAGACAACAGCTACGAGCAGTACTTC
clone_size: few; v_call: TRBV7-9; d_call: -; j_call: TRBJ1-1; cdr3_aa: CASSFQSGRATEAFF; cdr3_nt: TGTGCCAGCAGCTTCCAATCGGGTAGGGCCACTGAAGCTTTCTTT
clone_size: many; v_call: TRBV29-1; d_call: TRBD1; j_call: TRBJ2-5; cdr3_aa: CSVFLGDRGETQYF; cdr3_nt: TGCAGCGTCTTTCTGGGAGACAGGGGAGAGACCCAGTACTTC
clone_size: -; v_call: TRBV7-9; d_call: TRBD1; j_call: TRBJ1-6; cdr3_aa: CASSSDRRGYNSPLHF; cdr3_nt: TGTGCCAGCAGCTCGGACAGGAGGGGCTATAATTCACCCCTCCACTTT
clone_size: few; v_call: TRBV5-5; d_call: -; j_call: TRBJ2-1; cdr3_aa: CASSLTEGLGEQFF; cdr3_nt: TGTGCCAGCAGCCTAACCGAAGGTCTCGGTGAGCAGTTCTTC
clone_size: few; v_call: TRBV7-2; d_call: TRBD2; j_call: TRBJ2-5; cdr3_aa: CASSLVASGSSRKTQYF; cdr3_nt: TGTGCCAGCAGCTTAGTGGCTAGCGGGAGTTCCAGGAAGACCCAGTACTTC
clone_size: few; v_call: TRBV27; d_call: TRBD1; j_call: TRBJ1-2; cdr3_aa: CASRGTGGESGYTF; cdr3_nt: TGTGCCAGCAGGGGGACAGGGGGCGAGTCTGGCTACACCTTC
clone_size: -; v_call: TRBV6-2/TRBV6-3; d_call: -; j_call: TRBJ2-1; cdr3_aa: CASSYGWDEQFF; cdr3_nt: TGTGCCAGCAGTTACGGCTGGGATGAGCAGTTCTTC
clone_size: -; v_call: TRBV2; d_call: -; j_call: TRBJ2-1; cdr3_aa: CASSHYSGATYNEQFF; cdr3_nt: TGTGCCAGCTCCCACTACTCAGGGGCCACTTACAATGAGCAGTTCTTC
clone_size: few; v_call: TRBV20-1; d_call: TRBD2; j_call: TRBJ2-1; cdr3_aa: CSAQSSSGSSYNEQFF; cdr3_nt: TGCAGTGCGCAGTCCAGTAGCGGGAGCTCCTACAATGAGCAGTTCTTC
clone_size: few; v_call: TRBV6-2/TRBV6-3; d_call: TRBD1; j_call: TRBJ2-4; cdr3_aa: CASSPGGTKNIQYF; cdr3_nt: TGTGCCAGCAGTCCAGGGGGAACCAAAAACATTCAGTACTTC
clone_size: few; v_call: TRBV14; d_call: TRBD1; j_call: TRBJ2-7; cdr3_aa: CASSQYRQGQGYHEQYF; cdr3_nt: TGTGCCAGCAGCCAATATAGGCAAGGACAGGGATACCACGAGCAGTACTTC
clone_size: -; v_call: TRBV10-3; d_call: TRBD1; j_call: TRBJ2-6; cdr3_aa: CATSESRTGITGANVLTF; cdr3_nt: TGTGCCACCAGTGAGTCTAGGACAGGGATAACTGGGGCCAACGTCCTGACTTTC
clone_size: -; v_call: TRBV10-3; d_call: -; j_call: TRBJ1-1; cdr3_aa: CAISDKNTEAFF; cdr3_nt: TGTGCCATCAGTGATAAGAACACTGAAGCTTTCTTT
clone_size: few; v_call: TRBV12-3/TRBV12-4; d_call: -; j_call: TRBJ2-1; cdr3_aa: CATSGIPYNEQFF; cdr3_nt: TGTGCCACCTCCGGGATACCCTACAATGAGCAGTTCTTC
clone_size: -; v_call: TRBV4-1; d_call: TRBD2; j_call: TRBJ2-4; cdr3_aa: CASSQLLRIKGTVGGQYF; cdr3_nt: TGCGCCAGCAGCCAACTTCTCCGGATAAAAGGGACGGTGGGGGGGCAGTACTTC